This T cell receptor (beta chain) emerged from a study of Tregs in tolerant kidney transplant recipients. Study in general: Recipients received nonmyeloablative bone marrow transplants from related graft donors, with transient mixed chimerism.

Study-wide findings and caveats: Tolerant patients' donor-specific Tregs expanded beyond overall Tregs, suggesting antigen-driven growth. Nucleotide sequences could not be compared across some patients' samples due to primer changes.

Germline loops: CDR1 SEHNR, CDR2 FQNEAQ (reference sequence). V lost 1 base and J 2 bases, leaving 9 bases between the germline ends. The CDR3 extends over 14 amino acids. CFSE-labeled recipient PBMCs were cultured roughly 6 days with irradiated graft donor PBMCs, then FACS-sorted. Repertoires were generated with immunoSEQ multiplex PCR, while TCRdb's copy carries only in-frame clones and drops some. The table counts about 2,000 clones; about 17% lies in the top ten. Worth noting for this clone: Its target is unknown. The read ends 3 residues before the CDR3 terminus; that terminus is restored from the germline J gene.

The origin of this receptor is a human patient who received a combined kidney and bone marrow transplant. The chain has TRBV7-9 and TRBJ2-7; D is unclear. Sequenced here: CD4+ T cells from blood cultured with allogeneic cells, sampled before the transplant. The sequenced part of the CDR3 DNA is TGTGCCAGCAGCTTAGGAGACACAGCCTACGAG. Translated: CASSLGDTAYE. The whole CDR3 is CASSLGDTAYEQYF.